This is a list of T cell receptor beta chains from one sample in a study of prognosis after radiotherapy for stage I lung cancer. TCRdb passed the multiplex PCR reads through MiXCR, listing each CDR3 protein once. Of 50,000 to 75,000 distinct CDR3 sequences in the sample, about 25% were seen once. Source: PBMCs, taken before or after stereotactic body radiation therapy (not recorded which). The source of these receptors is a donor aged 50 or older with non-small cell lung cancer. The CDR3 runs from the conserved cysteine through the conserved F or W. Fields, in order: D gene, J gene, V gene, clone size, CDR3 protein, CDR3 DNA. D genes are given only for firm matches. Expanded clones get a size class; other rows say once, few or many, or leave the size out.

>TRBD2|TRBJ2-7|TRBV2|many
CASSAQRGVDEQYF
TGTGCCAGCAGTGCTCAGCGGGGGGTTGACGAGCAGTACTTC
>NA|TRBJ1-2|TRBV16|many
CASSQSSGRGNYGYTF
TGTGCCAGCAGCCAATCCAGCGGCAGGGGAAACTATGGCTACACCTTC
>TRBD1|TRBJ1-2|TRBV7-2|many
CASSPDRGLYGYTF
TGTGCCAGCAGTCCGGACAGGGGTCTATATGGCTACACCTTC
>NA|TRBJ2-1|TRBV5-1|NA
CASSPRLDFPDEQFF
TGCGCCAGCAGCCCGAGGCTAGACTTTCCCGATGAGCAGTTCTTC
>NA|TRBJ1-1|TRBV6-1|many
CASSPKIRAYTEAFF
TGTGCCAGCAGTCCCAAGATTAGGGCTTACACTGAAGCTTTCTTT
>NA|TRBJ2-3|TRBV24-1|NA
CATGSTSTDTQYF
TGTGCCACCGGAAGCACTAGCACAGATACGCAGTATTTT
>NA|TRBJ2-3|TRBV20-1|once
CSALGPRRKDTQYF
TGCAGTGCTCTGGGCCCACGTAGAAAAGATACGCAGTATTTT
>NA|TRBJ1-1|TRBV6-9|many
CASSYLGGWDTEAFF
TGTGCCAGCAGTTACCTGGGGGGCTGGGACACTGAAGCTTTCTTT
>TRBD2|TRBJ2-2|TRBV7-6|many
CASTGASGGPGTGELFF
TGTGCCAGCACGGGAGCGAGCGGGGGGCCAGGCACCGGGGAGCTGTTTTTT
>NA|TRBJ2-5|TRBV6-2/TRBV6-3|many
CASSRGGNQETQYF
TGTGCCAGCAGTAGGGGCGGGAACCAAGAGACCCAGTACTTC
>NA|TRBJ2-3|TRBV18|many
CASSPSGQNNPVTDTQYF
TGTGCCAGCTCACCTTCTGGACAGAACAACCCCGTCACAGATACGCAGTATTTT
>NA|TRBJ1-4|TRBV7-8|many
CASSYLGSNEKLFF
TGTGCCAGCAGTTACCTCGGTTCCAATGAAAAACTGTTTTTT
>NA|TRBJ2-7|TRBV20-1|many
CSARVRDLIPREQYF
TGCAGTGCTAGAGTAAGGGACCTCATACCGCGCGAGCAGTACTTC
>TRBD1|TRBJ1-1|TRBV5-1|NA
CASSSGQGGNTEAFF
TGCGCCAGCAGCTCGGGACAGGGGGGGAACACTGAAGCTTTCTTT
>TRBD1|TRBJ1-3|TRBV29-1|many
CSVPGETGESAGNTIYF
TGCAGCGTTCCAGGGGAGACAGGGGAATCGGCTGGAAACACCATATATTTT
>NA|TRBJ2-5|TRBV7-3|many
CASSLGSRAETQYF
TGTGCCAGCAGCTTAGGGTCGCGGGCGGAGACCCAGTACTTC
>TRBD2|TRBJ2-5|TRBV20-1|few
CSAPGGRGETQYF
TGCAGTGCTCCGGGGGGGCGGGGAGAGACCCAGTACTTC
>NA|TRBJ1-1|TRBV7-8|many
CASSLVQGAGAFF
TGTGCCAGCAGCTTAGTACAGGGAGCCGGGGCTTTCTTT
>NA|TRBJ2-7|TRBV18|NA
CASSPPTGFYEQYF
TGTGCCAGCTCACCACCGACAGGTTTTTACGAGCAGTACTTC
>NA|TRBJ1-2|TRBV12-3/TRBV12-4|NA
CASFSRTSEGYTF
TGTGCCAGTTTTTCCAGGACGTCCGAAGGCTACACCTTC
>NA|TRBJ2-7|TRBV19|many
CASSIADRYEQYF
TGTGCCAGTAGTATAGCTGACAGGTACGAGCAGTACTTC
>TRBD2|TRBJ2-1|TRBV20-1|many
CSARDEGLATYNEQFF
TGCAGTGCTAGAGATGAGGGACTAGCGACCTACAATGAGCAGTTCTTC
>NA|TRBJ1-1|TRBV7-2|many
CASSLIRPRDTEAFF
TGTGCCAGCAGCTTAATCCGACCTAGAGATACTGAAGCTTTCTTT
>TRBD1|TRBJ2-1|TRBV20-1|many
CSAATGTGSYNEQFF
TGCAGTGCGGCTACCGGGACAGGGTCCTACAATGAGCAGTTCTTC